This T cell receptor beta chain was sequenced during a study of CD8 T cells in ankylosing spondylitis. This clonotype was observed a few times. Its antigen is unidentified. Study outcomes and limitations: Previously reported in reactive arthritis synovial fluid and blood were some of the motif variants. Ankylosing spondylitis blood appeared to be characterized by a TCR beta motif of 8 or 9 highly homologous variants.

Quantitative 5'-RACE with molecular barcodes produced the TCR beta libraries. TCRdb processed the 5' RACE reads anew with MiXCR; each CDR3 protein has one entry. The sample includes 750,000 to 850,000 distinct CDR3 sequences, around 11% of them seen just once. This CDR3 spans 13 amino acids. V was trimmed by 5 bases and J by 7 bases, leaving 12 bases between them. Germline V gene data show CDR1 as SGHTA and CDR2 as FQGNSA. Sequenced material: blood, either unsorted or a sorted T cell fraction (not recorded which). The clonotype originates from a male donor with ankylosing spondylitis. The chain employs TRBV7-2 and TRBJ2-4; D remains unclear. The CDR3 here is CASSPPDANIQYF. CDR3 bases: TGTGCCAGCAGCCCCCCCGATGCCAACATTCAGTACTTC.